One T cell receptor beta chain is described in this entry. The antigen is undetermined. The CDR3 has 15 amino acids. CDR1 is SGHNT, CDR2 YYREEE, per germline (reference sequence). These data are taken from a study of cytomegalovirus exposure and HLA in healthy donors. Study-wide results and caveats: Exclusion applied to some V segments, including TRBV6-2 and TRBV6-3, as they were indistinguishable.

Primers included in the PCR were 60 Vbeta and 13 Jbeta primers. TCRdb's copy holds only in-frame clones and misses some; the assay was immunoSEQ multiplex PCR. Of about 200,000 clones in the sample, roughly 77% were seen once. V is TRBV5-4 and J is TRBJ2-5; TRBD1 matches at 9 bases. The closer fit of TRBJ2-7 to the DNA end suggests the J call may be wrong. The receptor was derived from a woman aged 45 to 65 in good health and CMV-seronegative. Sequencing was carried out using PBMCs. CDR3 in DNA: TGTGCCAGCAGACGTGGACAGGGGAATATATACGAGCAGTACTTC. Protein sequence: CASRRGQGNIYEQYF.